Below, one T cell receptor beta chain is given with its context. Its cognate antigen is unknown. Clones were read by immunoSEQ multiplex PCR, and TCRdb kept only the in-frame ones, dropping some. The sample includes about 2.3 million clones, approximately 93% of them seen just once. This sample was included in a study of shared clonotypes between healthy human individuals. Overall study findings and caveats: Naive subsets usually exceeded memory subsets in estimated richness. It was the non-shared clonotypes that had lower generation probabilities than clonotypes shared by all four donors.

With 4 bases removed from V and 0 bases from J, the gap between germline ends came to 13 bases. Germline V lookup: CDR1 SGHNT, CDR2 YYREEE (reference sequence). The CDR3 runs 15 residues. All donors were healthy HIV-negative adults lacking recent acute infections or vaccinations. The V gene is TRBV5-4, the J gene TRBJ1-1, with D perhaps matching TRBD1 (6 bases). Source material: naive CD4+ T cells from PBMCs. Sample subset: CD45RA+ positively selected. This clonotype was obtained from a man aged 18 to 30 in good health. Some clones in this sample may be carry-over from other donors' samples. The CDR3 coding sequence is TGTGCCAGCAGCCCCCGAGGGGGGATGAACACTGAAGCTTTCTTT. Encoded protein: CASSPRGGMNTEAFF.